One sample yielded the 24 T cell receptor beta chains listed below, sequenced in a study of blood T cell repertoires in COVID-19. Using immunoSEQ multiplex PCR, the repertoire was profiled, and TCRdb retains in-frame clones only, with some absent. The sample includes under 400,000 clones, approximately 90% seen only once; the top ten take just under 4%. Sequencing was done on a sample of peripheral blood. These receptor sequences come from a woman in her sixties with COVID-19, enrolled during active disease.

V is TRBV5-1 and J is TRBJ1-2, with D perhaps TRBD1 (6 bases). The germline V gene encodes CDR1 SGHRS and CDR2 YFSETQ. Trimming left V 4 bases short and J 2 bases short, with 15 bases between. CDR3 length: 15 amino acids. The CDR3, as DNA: TGCGCCAGCAGCCATGGGGGCCAGCTGAACTATGGCTACACCTTC. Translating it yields CASSHGGQLNYGYTF.

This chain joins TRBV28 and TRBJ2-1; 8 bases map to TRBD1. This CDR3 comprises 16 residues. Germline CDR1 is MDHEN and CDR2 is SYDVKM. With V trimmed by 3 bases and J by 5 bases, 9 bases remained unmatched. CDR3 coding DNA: TGTGCCAGCAGTTTCCTCCCAGGACAGGGAAACAATGAGCAGTTCTTC. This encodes CASSFLPGQGNNEQFF.

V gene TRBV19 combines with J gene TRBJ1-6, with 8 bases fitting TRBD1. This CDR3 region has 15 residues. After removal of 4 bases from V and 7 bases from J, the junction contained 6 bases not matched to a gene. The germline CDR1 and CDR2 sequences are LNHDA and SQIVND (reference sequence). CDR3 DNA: TGTGCCAGTAGTAGGACAGGGTCATCGAATTCACCCCTCCACTTT. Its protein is CASSRTGSSNSPLHF.

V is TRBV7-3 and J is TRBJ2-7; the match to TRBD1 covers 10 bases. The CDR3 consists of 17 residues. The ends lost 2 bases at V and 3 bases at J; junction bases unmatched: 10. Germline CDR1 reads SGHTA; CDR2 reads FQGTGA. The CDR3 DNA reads TGTGCCAGCAGCTTACCGGTAAGGGGACAGGGGAGCTACGAGCAGTACTTC. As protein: CASSLPVRGQGSYEQYF.

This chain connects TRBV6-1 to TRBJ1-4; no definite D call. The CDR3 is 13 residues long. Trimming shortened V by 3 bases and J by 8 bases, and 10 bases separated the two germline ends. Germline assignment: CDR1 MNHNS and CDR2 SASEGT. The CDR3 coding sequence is TGTGCCAGCAGTGAGGGCTTCCCGGAAAAACTGTTTTTT. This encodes CASSEGFPEKLFF.

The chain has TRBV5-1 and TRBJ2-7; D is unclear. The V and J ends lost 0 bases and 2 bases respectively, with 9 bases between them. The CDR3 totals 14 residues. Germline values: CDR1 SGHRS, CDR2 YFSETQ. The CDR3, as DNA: TGCGCCAGCAGCTTGGCGACCGAGGCCTACGAGCAGTACTTC. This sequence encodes CASSLATEAYEQYF.

Here the CDR3 DNA reads TGTGCCAGCAGTTTGGGACAGGGCGGCTGGTACGAGCAGTACTTC. Translation gives CASSLGQGGWYEQYF. This chain connects TRBV27 to TRBJ2-7; 9 bases agree with TRBD1. The junction had 7 bases not matched to a gene; V was cut back by 3 bases and J by 4 bases. Germline V CDR1 and CDR2: MNHEY, SMNVEV (reference sequence). The CDR3 loop spans 15 amino acids.

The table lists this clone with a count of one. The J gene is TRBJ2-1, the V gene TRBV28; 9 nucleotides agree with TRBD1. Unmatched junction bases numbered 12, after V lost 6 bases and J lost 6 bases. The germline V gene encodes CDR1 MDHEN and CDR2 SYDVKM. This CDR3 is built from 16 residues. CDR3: CASSRLGTGFSNEQFF. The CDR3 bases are TGTGCCAGCAGCCGTCTAGGGACAGGGTTTAGCAATGAGCAGTTCTTC.

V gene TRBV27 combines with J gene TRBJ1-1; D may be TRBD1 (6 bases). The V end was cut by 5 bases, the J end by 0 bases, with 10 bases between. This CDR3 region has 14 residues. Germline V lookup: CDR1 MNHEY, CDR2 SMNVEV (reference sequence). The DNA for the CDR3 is TGTGCCAGCAGTGTAACAGGGATGAACACTGAAGCTTTCTTT. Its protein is CASSVTGMNTEAFF.

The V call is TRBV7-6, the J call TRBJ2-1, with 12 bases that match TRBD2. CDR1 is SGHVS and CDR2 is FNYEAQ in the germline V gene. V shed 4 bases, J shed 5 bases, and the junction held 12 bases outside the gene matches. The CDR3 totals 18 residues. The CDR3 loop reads CASSSRMTSGGGNNEQFF. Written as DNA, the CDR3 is TGTGCCAGCAGCTCTCGAATGACTAGCGGGGGTGGGAACAATGAGCAGTTCTTC.

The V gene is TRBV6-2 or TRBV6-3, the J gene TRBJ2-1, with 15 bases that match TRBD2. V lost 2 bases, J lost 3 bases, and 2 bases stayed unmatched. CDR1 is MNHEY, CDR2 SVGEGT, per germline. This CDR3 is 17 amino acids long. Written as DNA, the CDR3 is TGTGCCAGCAGTTACCAGGGACTAGCGGGGGGCTACAATGAGCAGTTCTTC. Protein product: CASSYQGLAGGYNEQFF.

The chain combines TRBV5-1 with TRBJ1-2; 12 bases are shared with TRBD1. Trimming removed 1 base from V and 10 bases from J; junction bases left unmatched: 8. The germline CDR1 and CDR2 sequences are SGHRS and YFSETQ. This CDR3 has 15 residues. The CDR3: CASSLLIGTGGDYTF. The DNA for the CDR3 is TGCGCCAGCAGCTTGTTAATCGGGACAGGGGGCGACTACACCTTC.

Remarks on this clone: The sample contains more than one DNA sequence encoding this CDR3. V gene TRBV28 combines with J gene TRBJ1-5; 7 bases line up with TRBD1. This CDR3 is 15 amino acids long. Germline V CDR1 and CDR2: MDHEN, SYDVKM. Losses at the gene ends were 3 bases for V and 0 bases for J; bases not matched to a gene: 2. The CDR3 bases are TGTGCCAGCAGTTTGGCAGGGGGTAGCAATCAGCCCCAGCATTTT. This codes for CASSLAGGSNQPQHF.

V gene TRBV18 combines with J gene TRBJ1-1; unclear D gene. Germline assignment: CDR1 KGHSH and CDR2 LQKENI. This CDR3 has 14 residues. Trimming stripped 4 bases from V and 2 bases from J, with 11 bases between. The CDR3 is CASSRSEGNTEAFF. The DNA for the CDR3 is TGTGCCAGCTCACGCTCTGAGGGAAACACTGAAGCTTTCTTT.

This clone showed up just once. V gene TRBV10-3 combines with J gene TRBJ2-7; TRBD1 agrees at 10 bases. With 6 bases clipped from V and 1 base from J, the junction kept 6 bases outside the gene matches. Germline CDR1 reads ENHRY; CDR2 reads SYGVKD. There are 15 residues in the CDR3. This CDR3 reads CAIRGPGQGSYEQYF. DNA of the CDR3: TGTGCCATCAGGGGTCCGGGACAGGGGTCCTACGAGCAGTACTTC.

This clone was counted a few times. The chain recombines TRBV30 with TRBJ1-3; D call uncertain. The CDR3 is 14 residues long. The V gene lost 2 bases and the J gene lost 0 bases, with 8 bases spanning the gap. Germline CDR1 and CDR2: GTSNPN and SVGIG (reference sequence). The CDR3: CAWSPPGSGNTIYF. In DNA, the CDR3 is TGTGCCTGGAGTCCCCCGGGCTCTGGAAACACCATATATTTT. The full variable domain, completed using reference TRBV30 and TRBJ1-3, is SQTIHQWPATLVQPVGSPLSLECTVEGTSNPNLYWYRQAAGRGLQLLFYSVGIGQISSEVPQNLSASRPQDRQFILSSKKLLLSDSGFYLCAWSPPGSGNTIYFGEGSWLTVV.

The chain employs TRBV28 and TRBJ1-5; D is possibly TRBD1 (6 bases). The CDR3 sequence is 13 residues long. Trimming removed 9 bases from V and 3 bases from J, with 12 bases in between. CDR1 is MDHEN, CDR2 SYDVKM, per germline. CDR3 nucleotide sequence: TGTGCCAGTTCGGACAGAAACAATCAGCCCCAGCATTTT. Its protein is CASSDRNNQPQHF.

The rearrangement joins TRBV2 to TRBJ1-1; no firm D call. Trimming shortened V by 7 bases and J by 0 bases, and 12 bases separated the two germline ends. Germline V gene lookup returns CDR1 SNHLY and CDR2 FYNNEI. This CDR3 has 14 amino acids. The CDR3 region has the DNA TGTGCCAGCAACTTGGGCAGGTTGAACACTGAAGCTTTCTTT. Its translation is CASNLGRLNTEAFF.

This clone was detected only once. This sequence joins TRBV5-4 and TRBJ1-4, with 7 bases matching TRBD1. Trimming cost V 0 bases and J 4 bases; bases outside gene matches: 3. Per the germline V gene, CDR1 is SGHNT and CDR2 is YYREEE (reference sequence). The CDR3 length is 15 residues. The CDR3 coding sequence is TGTGCCAGCAGCTTGGATGGGACAGTTAATGAAAAACTGTTTTTT. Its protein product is CASSLDGTVNEKLFF.

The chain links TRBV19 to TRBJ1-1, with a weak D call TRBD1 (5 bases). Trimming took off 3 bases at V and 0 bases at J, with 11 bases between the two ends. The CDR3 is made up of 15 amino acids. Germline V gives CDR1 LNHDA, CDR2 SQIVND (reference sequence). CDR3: CASSIHGGLNTEAFF. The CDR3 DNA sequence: TGTGCCAGTAGTATCCACGGGGGGTTGAACACTGAAGCTTTCTTT.

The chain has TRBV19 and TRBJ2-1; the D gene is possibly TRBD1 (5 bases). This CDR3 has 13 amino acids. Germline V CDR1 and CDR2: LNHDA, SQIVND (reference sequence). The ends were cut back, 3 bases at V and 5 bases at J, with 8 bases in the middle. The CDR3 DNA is TGTGCCAGTAGTATCGACAGTAACAATGAGCAGTTCTTC. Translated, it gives CASSIDSNNEQFF.

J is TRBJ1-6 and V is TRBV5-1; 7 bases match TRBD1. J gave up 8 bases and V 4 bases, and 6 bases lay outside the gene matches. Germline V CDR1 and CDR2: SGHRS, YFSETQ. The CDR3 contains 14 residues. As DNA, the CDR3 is TGCGCCAGCAGCCGAGGGACAGATTATTCACCCCTCCACTTT. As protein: CASSRGTDYSPLHF. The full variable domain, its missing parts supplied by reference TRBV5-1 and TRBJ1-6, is KAGVTQTPRYLIKTRGQQVTLSCSPISGHRSVSWYQQTPGQGLQFLFEYFSETQRNKGNFPGRFSGRQFSNSRSEMNVSTLELGDSALYLCASSRGTDYSPLHFGNGTRLTVT.

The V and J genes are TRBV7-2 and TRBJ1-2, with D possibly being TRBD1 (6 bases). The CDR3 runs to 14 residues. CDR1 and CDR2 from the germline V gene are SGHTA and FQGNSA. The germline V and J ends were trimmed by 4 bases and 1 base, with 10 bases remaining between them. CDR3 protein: CASSSGGGNYGYTF. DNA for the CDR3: TGTGCCAGCAGCTCGGGGGGCGGTAACTATGGCTACACCTTC.

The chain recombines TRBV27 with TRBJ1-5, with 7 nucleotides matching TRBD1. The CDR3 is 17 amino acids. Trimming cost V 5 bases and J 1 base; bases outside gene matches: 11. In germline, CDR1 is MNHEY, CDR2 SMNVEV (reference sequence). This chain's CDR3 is CASSPRRQGPSNQPQHF. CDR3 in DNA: TGTGCCAGCAGTCCGCGGCGACAGGGTCCCAGCAATCAGCCCCAGCATTTT.